Listed here is a single TCR beta chain. Its target antigen remains unknown. No base qualities exist here, and no much larger clone lies one base off it. This sample is drawn from a study of memory CD4+ T cells and cytomegalovirus serostatus (dated by TCRdb to between 2017 and 2020). General notes on the study: The roughly 33 healthy Belgian adults in the cohort included 9 who were CMV seropositive and 24 who were CMV seronegative. To replicate a published TCR-based CMV serostatus classifier, the study sequenced CD4+ memory TCRbeta repertoires from a Belgian cohort whose cytomegalovirus serostatus was known.

Study-level results and caveats: Only CD4+CD45RO+ memory cells were sequenced, unlike the original study, which covered naive and memory CD4+ and CD8+ populations. Results were interpreted as suggesting that the CMV-associated TCR signature is largely present in the CD4+ memory repertoire. On the Belgian cohort, the classifier built on the original framework reached a median bootstrapped AUC of nearly 0.96, with a 95% CI of 0.76-1.00. Of roughly 170 previously reported CMV-associated TCRbeta sequences, over 65 appeared in the CD4+ memory repertoires, each in one to five individuals. For predicting CMV serostatus, the median bootstrapped AUC was 0.95 using the original framework and around 0.9 using a US-trained random forest.

A FACSAria II was used to sort memory CD4+ T cells, defined as single viable CD3+CD4+CD8-CD45RO+ cells. CMV serostatus was assessed using a Roche Elecsys assay, by which serum IgG against CMV pp150, pp28, p38 and p52 was detected. After the samples were thawed, total CD4+ T cells were enriched through positive selection using CD4 magnetic microbeads. The samples came from a separate study whose specific focus was interrogating the CD4+ T cell memory repertoire. Following standard operating procedures, peripheral blood mononuclear cells were isolated and cryopreserved, while serum was kept at -80 degrees C. The staining used CD3-PerCP (BW264/56), CD4-APC (RPA-T4), CD45RO-PE (UCHT1) and CD8-Pacific Orange (3B5) antibodies, and Sytox blue was used to exclude non-viable cells. Genomic DNA was extracted from sorted cells with the Quick-DNA Microprep Kit. TCRbeta DNA was amplified with the immunoSEQ hsTCRbeta kit following the manufacturer's protocol. TCRbeta libraries were sequenced on an Illumina MiSeq instrument. In the paper's pipeline: Once out-of-frame sequences had been removed, 2,204,828 distinct TCRbeta sequences were left, which works out to an average of around 73,000 per individual. Two values were used to score each individual: the count of about 150 previously reported CMV-associated TCRbeta sequences and the total count of productive distinct TCRbeta sequences. A beta-binomial model was reimplemented in Python, and scikit-learn random forests with default parameters were trained on data from the US cohort. Classifier performance on the Belgian cohort was summarized as median AUC with percentile confidence intervals calculated over 10,000 bootstrap iterations. TCRdb retrieved this table from immuneACCESS and kept in-frame rearrangements only. Not all clones are present; in checked studies, unresolved V genes account for under half, and no reason is known for the remainder. V, J and clone size were drawn from that table, and D and trimming were deduced from the DNA. The sample profile shows 50,000 to 70,000 clones; 70% to 85% of them were found once. The ten top clones hold over 2% of the sample.

The germline V gene (reference sequence) yields SEHNR for CDR1 and FQNEAQ for CDR2. The CDR3, from cysteine to phenylalanine, totals 13 residues. Only CDR3 DNA remains: 39 bases, in frame from the first base. V loses 3 bases, J loses 6 bases, and the germline ends lie 9 bases apart. Specimen: memory CD4+ T cells from blood. The chain uses TRBV7-9 and TRBJ2-1; a tentative D match to TRBD2 spans 6 bases. The receptor's source is an adult in good health and CMV-seropositive. In nucleotide form, the sequence is TGTGCCAGCAGCTTGGGACTGATCAATGAGCAGTTCTTC. It translates as CASSLGLINEQFF.